The 25 T cell receptor beta chains given below trace back to one sample, sequenced in a study of blood T cell repertoires in COVID-19. Profiling relied on immunoSEQ multiplex PCR, and the TCRdb table lists in-frame clones only, not all of them. The sample comprises more than 90,000 clones, 86% of which are singletons, and around 8% rests with the top ten. The sample comprised peripheral blood. These receptors all stem from a man aged 65 to 85 who had recovered from COVID-19.

The chain uses TRBV14 and TRBJ1-6; no firm D call. V was shortened by 1 base and J by 7 bases, with 5 bases between the two germline ends. The CDR3 runs to 13 residues. CDR1 is SGHDN and CDR2 is FVKESK in the germline V gene. The CDR3 spells CASSQARNSPLHF. The CDR3 nucleotides read TGTGCCAGCAGCCAAGCGAGAAATTCACCCCTCCACTTT.

This clone was observed a handful of times. The chain has TRBV2 and TRBJ2-2; no firm D call. The CDR3 loop spans 16 amino acids. Germline CDR1 reads SNHLY; CDR2 reads FYNNEI. The V and J ends lost 4 bases and 4 bases respectively, with 16 bases between them. As DNA, the CDR3 is TGTGCCAGCAGTGTACCCCAATCCCTTAGCACCGGGGAGCTGTTTTTT. The encoded protein is CASSVPQSLSTGELFF.

There are a few counts of this clone. This rearrangement joins TRBV12-3 or TRBV12-4 to TRBJ1-1; D call uncertain. The CDR3 is 12 residues long. Trimming removed 4 bases at V and 5 bases at J, with 8 bases between. The CDR3 protein is CASSWSRTEAFF. The DNA for the CDR3 is TGTGCCAGCAGTTGGTCGAGGACTGAAGCTTTCTTT.

The V call is TRBV28, the J call TRBJ2-3; weak D call: TRBD1 (7 bases). The CDR3 covers 16 residues. V dropped 6 bases and J dropped 3 bases, with 19 bases sitting between them. The germline V gene has CDR1 MDHEN and CDR2 SYDVKM. DNA for the CDR3: TGTGCCAGCAGCACCAGTCCAGGGGGGACTACAGATACGCAGTATTTT. Its translation: CASSTSPGGTTDTQYF.

This clone was counted a few times. The rearrangement joins TRBV19 to TRBJ2-3; 11 bases fit TRBD1. CDR1 and CDR2 from the germline V gene are LNHDA and SQIVND (reference sequence). Losses at the gene ends were 3 bases for V and 4 bases for J; bases not matched to a gene: 6. This CDR3 is 16 amino acids long. The CDR3 nucleotides read TGTGCCAGTAGTATCACTCCGGGACAGGGGGCAGATACGCAGTATTTT. Its protein is CASSITPGQGADTQYF.

This clone was seen more than once but under ten times. The chain is built from TRBV4-1 and TRBJ1-1; D is undetermined. Germline loops: CDR1 MGHRA, CDR2 YSYEKL. This CDR3 region has 12 residues. Trimming pared 0 bases from V and 7 bases from J, leaving 6 bases between. The CDR3 DNA reads as TGCGCCAGCAGCCAAGAATTCGGTGAAGCTTTCTTT. Translating gives CASSQEFGEAFF.

The chain recombines TRBV3-1 (or the pseudogene TRBV3-2) with TRBJ1-4, with 7 nucleotides matching TRBD1. The CDR3 is 13 amino acids. Germline CDR1 reads LGHDT; CDR2 reads YNNKEL (reference sequence). The V segment lost 6 bases and the J segment 3 bases; nucleotides outside the gene matches: 1. DNA of the CDR3: TGTGCCAGCAGTGGGACAGCTAATGAAAAACTGTTTTTT. Translating gives CASSGTANEKLFF.

The chain couples TRBV21-1 to TRBJ2-1; the table assigns TRBD1, which was not confirmed against the DNA. TRBV21-1 is deemed a pseudogene. This CDR3 is 15 amino acids long. Here the CDR3 DNA reads TGTGCCAGCAGCAAAGATGGCAGGGTGTGCAATGAGCAGTTCTTC. This gives the protein CASSKDGRVCNEQFF.

The chain is built from TRBV9 and TRBJ1-1; unclear D gene. The CDR3 has 14 amino acids. The V gene's germline CDR1 is SGDLS and CDR2 YYNGEE. V was pared by 0 bases and J by 1 base, with 7 bases between. The CDR3 loop reads CASSVANGNTEAFF. In DNA, the CDR3 is TGTGCCAGCAGCGTAGCAAACGGGAACACTGAAGCTTTCTTT.

As to this clone: The junction shows a germline mismatch at one end, possibly a read error. This chain links TRBV27 with TRBJ1-1; 9 bases are a match to TRBD1. The germline V gene has CDR1 MNHEY and CDR2 SMNVEV (reference sequence). This CDR3 spans 13 amino acids. The DNA for the CDR3 is TGTGCCAGCAGTTTACGGACAGGGGATAAACTGGTCTTT. Translating gives CASSLRTGDKLVF.

The chain recombines TRBV7-2 with TRBJ2-3; 8 bases are shared with TRBD2. The CDR3 is made up of 17 amino acids. CDR1 is SGHTA, CDR2 FQGNSA, per germline. V was pared by 2 bases and J by 0 bases, with 7 bases of the junction left unmatched. DNA for the CDR3: TGTGCCAGCAGCTTACGATCGGGGGGGTTTAGCACAGATACGCAGTATTTT. Translated: CASSLRSGGFSTDTQYF.

The chain links TRBV29-1 to TRBJ2-1; D may be TRBD1 (6 bases). With 7 bases removed from V and 0 bases from J, the gap between germline ends came to 16 bases. From germline, CDR1 is SQVTM and CDR2 ANQGSEA. This CDR3 contains 15 residues. The CDR3 spells CSARGRRNSYNEQFF. DNA of the CDR3: TGCAGCGCGAGGGGGAGACGGAACTCCTACAATGAGCAGTTCTTC.

In this sample, this clone turned up once. The chain combines TRBV9 with TRBJ1-1; tentative D call: TRBD1 (5 bases). CDR1 is SGDLS, CDR2 YYNGEE, per germline. The CDR3 is made up of 16 amino acids. Trimming pared 6 bases from V and 4 bases from J, leaving 22 bases between. The CDR3 nucleotides are TGTGCCAGCAACCCATCGGGGGAGCACAGATCCACTGAAGCTTTCTTT. Translated, it gives CASNPSGEHRSTEAFF.

In this sample, this clone turned up once. The rearrangement joins TRBV5-6 to TRBJ1-4; the match to TRBD1 covers 7 bases. Germline V gene lookup returns CDR1 SGHDT and CDR2 YYEEEE. The J segment lost 7 bases and the V segment lost 2 bases, leaving 8 bases of the junction unmatched. CDR3 length: 15 amino acids. The DNA for the CDR3 is TGTGCCAGCAGCTTTACAGGGGACTGGAGTGAAAAACTGTTTTTT. Its protein is CASSFTGDWSEKLFF.

This clone was counted a single time. The V and J genes are TRBV10-3 and TRBJ2-3, with TRBD2 identical over 11 bases. The CDR3 covers 17 residues. Germline loops: CDR1 ENHRY, CDR2 SYGVKD. Germline trimming cut 3 bases from V and 2 bases from J; bases unmatched to any gene: 7. CDR3 nucleotide sequence: TGTGCCATCAGTGACTCCTCACTAGCGGGAGTCACAGATACGCAGTATTTT. Encoded protein: CAISDSSLAGVTDTQYF.

The genes are TRBV5-1 and TRBJ1-6; 7 positions match TRBD1. V was clipped by 3 bases and J by 6 bases; unmatched bases: 6. Germline V lookup: CDR1 SGHRS, CDR2 YFSETQ. CDR3 length: 15 residues. The DNA for the CDR3 is TGCGCCAGCAGCTGGGGACAGAGCTCTAATTCACCCCTCCACTTT. It is translated as CASSWGQSSNSPLHF.

This clone has a handful of counts. Other DNA sequences in this sample translate to the same CDR3. The genes are TRBV18 and TRBJ2-7; TRBD1 matches at 8 bases. Germline-derived CDR1 and CDR2 are KGHSH and LQKENI. The CDR3 contains 14 residues. Trimming at V came to 3 bases and at J to 5 bases, leaving 6 bases not matched to a gene. CDR3 DNA: TGTGCCAGCTCACCGCTCGCAGGGGGCCACGAGCAGTACTTC. This gives the protein CASSPLAGGHEQYF.

The rearrangement links TRBV7-9 to TRBJ2-4, with 7 bases identical to TRBD2. The germline CDR1 and CDR2 sequences are SEHNR and FQNEAQ (reference sequence). This CDR3 spans 14 amino acids. V dropped 2 bases and J dropped 5; count of bases not matched to a gene: 3. CDR3 sequence reads: CASSLTGLENIQYF. CDR3 DNA sequence: TGTGCCAGCAGCTTAACCGGACTAGAAAACATTCAGTACTTC.

V gene TRBV7-2 combines with J gene TRBJ2-2, with D unclear. V lost 1 base to trimming and J lost 3 bases, with 6 bases between them. The CDR3 is 14 amino acids. The germline V gene encodes CDR1 SGHTA and CDR2 FQGNSA. CDR3 protein: CASSLVTDTGELFF. The DNA for the CDR3 is TGTGCCAGCAGCTTAGTAACAGACACCGGGGAGCTGTTTTTT.

The chain is built from TRBV10-3 and TRBJ2-7; 9 bases align to TRBD2. This CDR3 has 15 amino acids. Germline V gives CDR1 ENHRY, CDR2 SYGVKD. Losses at the gene ends were 4 bases for V and 3 bases for J; bases not matched to a gene: 7. The CDR3 region has the DNA TGTGCCATCAGTGGTGGCGGGGGGGGATTCTACGAGCAGTACTTC. Translating gives CAISGGGGGFYEQYF.

The V gene is TRBV19, the J gene TRBJ2-3; TRBD2 matches at 7 bases. Germline-derived CDR1 and CDR2 are LNHDA and SQIVND (reference sequence). The CDR3 loop spans 16 amino acids. J was trimmed by 1 base and V by 0 bases; bases with no gene match: 4. The CDR3 bases are TGTGCCAGTAGTATAGATCGTCTAGCGGGCACAGATACGCAGTATTTT. Encoded protein: CASSIDRLAGTDTQYF.

The rearrangement joins TRBV11-2 to TRBJ2-3, with D possibly matching TRBD1 (7 bases). The germline CDR1 and CDR2 sequences are SGHAT and FQNNGV. The CDR3 has 14 amino acids. V lost 6 bases to trimming and J lost 6 bases, with 16 bases between them. For the CDR3, the DNA is TGTGCCAGCAGTTCGCAGGGGGGTATTGATACGCAGTATTTT. Translation gives CASSSQGGIDTQYF.

The chain joins TRBV19 to TRBJ1-5; D gene unclear. The CDR3 has 14 residues. Germline V gives CDR1 LNHDA, CDR2 SQIVND (reference sequence). The germline V and J ends were trimmed by 4 bases and 1 base, with 8 bases remaining between them. CDR3 in amino acids: CASSTFRSNQPQHF. CDR3 in DNA: TGTGCCAGTAGTACTTTCAGGAGCAATCAGCCCCAGCATTTT.

The sample holds a few counts of this clone. Other nucleotide sequences from this sample produce the same CDR3. The V and J genes are TRBV11-3 and TRBJ2-1, with 15 bases fitting TRBD2. V lost 5 bases to trimming and J lost 9 bases; unmatched junction nucleotides: 5. This CDR3 comprises 15 residues. Germline V gene lookup returns CDR1 SGHNT and CDR2 YENEEA. DNA for the CDR3: TGTGCCAGCAGCCCGGGACTAGCGGGAGGTGGTGAGCAGTTCTTC. This codes for CASSPGLAGGGEQFF.

J is TRBJ2-1 and V is TRBV27, with D unresolved. This CDR3 spans 16 amino acids. Germline V gene data show CDR1 as MNHEY and CDR2 as SMNVEV (reference sequence). V lost 2 bases and J lost 0, with 11 bases in between. This chain's CDR3 is CASSLPFTSSYNEQFF. DNA for the CDR3: TGTGCCAGCAGTTTACCTTTCACCAGCTCCTACAATGAGCAGTTCTTC.